The following is a T cell receptor beta chain sequence with its context. Its antigen is still unknown. Base qualities are not provided; no much larger clone lies one nucleotide away. The data derive from a study of shared clonotypes between healthy human individuals (dated by TCRdb to 2020 to 2022). At the level of the whole study: The cohort included three men and a couple of women between 18 and 49 years of age. For each donor, CD4 naive and CD4 memory were each run on three plates, CD8 naive on two plates, and CD8 memory on one plate. To estimate repertoire size and how much clonotypes are shared between individuals, the study performed deep sequencing of blood TCR repertoires from a few healthy adults. Different laboratories and diverse techniques were used to prepare libraries and sequence TCR repertoires, to increase sequencing depth and limit assay-specific biases. Each donor's leukapheresis produced roughly between roughly 0.85 and 10 billion PBMCs. Here is what the overall study found, with its caveats: Pairwise subsampling led to the expectation that sequencing depth would affect the degree of clonotype sharing among donors. Sampling was limited to blood, and TCR repertoires in tissue likely differ from TCR repertoires in blood. Larger estimated clonotype richness was generally found for naive subsets than for memory subsets. Because the study included a small number of donors, the genetic and exposure-history diversity represented was limited. Higher generation probabilities were observed for clonotypes shared by all four sorted-subset donors than for non-shared clonotypes. Across several donors, 5% to 6% of naive CD4, around 3.3% of naive CD8, approximately 2.5% of memory CD4, and 0.4% to 0.45% of memory CD8 clonotypes were shared. Rarefaction of sorted-subset datasets indicated incomplete sequencing despite the large sequencing depth.

TCR CDR3 regions were amplified from genomic DNA by multiplex PCR using the deep immunoSEQ assay. For each cell subset, the extracted genomic DNA was distributed evenly across all wells of several immunoSEQ 96-well plates, and each plate served as one replicate. For sorted subsets, each replicate PCR was loaded with roughly 190 ng genomic DNA, equivalent to approximately 33,000 T cell genomes. Purified libraries were measured with a Qubit 3.0 fluorometer, size-checked on a Bioanalyzer 2100, and measured again with the KAPA Library Quantification kit. Every immunoSEQ 96-well plate was sequenced on a dedicated single-read 150-cycle Illumina NextSeq 550 flow cell. The authors processed their data as follows. Because the immunoSEQ output held only junctional sequences and lacked quality scores, the filtering could not match the filtering applied to full-length reads. Sequences were annotated with PyIR, a Python wrapper for IgBLAST v1.9, and V/J genes and CDR3 were assigned using IMGT germline references. Reads with weak V/J assignments (E-value above 1e-6), missing CDR3, stop codons, out-of-frame junctions, or ambiguous translated residues were removed. V3J clonotypes were defined by identical inferred V gene, J gene, and CDR3 amino acid sequence. Percentage overlap between repertoires was computed as shared unique clonotypes divided by the size of the smaller repertoire. Repertoire richness was assessed with RTK rarefaction, the Chao1 estimator, and Recon v2.1 estimates of unobserved clonotypes. Generation probabilities were computed with OLGA for all TCRbeta clonotypes obtained by the gDNA method from several donors. Entries here come from immuneACCESS through TCRdb and include only in-frame sequences with V and J called. Some clones fail to appear in such tables; in the studies checked, an unresolved V gene covers under half of the shortfall, and the cause of the remainder is unknown. The V and J calls and the clone size are those of that table, but D and trimming were determined from the DNA. Here the sample has some 2,400,000 clones; approximately 96% occur a single time. Roughly 0.13% of the sample goes to the ten largest clones.

The donors were healthy, HIV-negative adults who had no recently reported acute infections or vaccinations. All donors were Caucasian adults living in Nashville, Tennessee, USA. CD4+ T cells were enriched through magnetic negative selection, after which naive cells were positively selected on CD45RA and the remaining negative fraction served as the memory subset. Blood was collected by leukapheresis, and PBMCs were isolated by Ficoll-Histopaque density gradient centrifugation and then cryopreserved in liquid nitrogen vapor phase. Purity and quantity of every magnetically sorted T cell population were checked by analytical flow cytometry. Genomic DNA was isolated from each sorted fraction and quantified by UV absorbance on a Nanodrop 2000c. The CDR3 holds 17 amino acids from the cysteine to the phenylalanine. The only DNA kept is the CDR3, 51 bases in frame from the first base.

The origin of this receptor is a man aged 18 to 35 in good health. Sequenced material: naive CD4+ T cells sorted from blood. The cell subset or site tag for this specimen amounts to: CD45RA+ positively selected. Recombination joined TRBV21-1 with TRBJ2-1; TRBD2, the table's D call, was not compared with the DNA. TRBV21-1 is noted as a pseudogene. The nucleotide sequence is TGTGCCAGCAGCAAAGTGGGACTAGCGGGTTCCTACAATGAGCAGTTCTTC. Its protein is CASSKVGLAGSYNEQFF.